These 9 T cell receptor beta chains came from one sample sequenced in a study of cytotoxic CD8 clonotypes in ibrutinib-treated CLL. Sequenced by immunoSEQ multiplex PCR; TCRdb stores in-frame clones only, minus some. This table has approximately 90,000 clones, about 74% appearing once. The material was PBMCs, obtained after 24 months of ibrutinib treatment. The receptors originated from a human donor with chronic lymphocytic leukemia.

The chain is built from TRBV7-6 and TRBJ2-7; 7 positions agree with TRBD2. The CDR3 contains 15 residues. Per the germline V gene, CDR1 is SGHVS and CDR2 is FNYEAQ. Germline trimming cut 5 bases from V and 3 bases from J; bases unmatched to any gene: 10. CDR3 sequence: CASSLKMASGYEQYF. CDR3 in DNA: TGTGCCAGCAGCCTAAAAATGGCTAGCGGCTACGAGCAGTACTTC.

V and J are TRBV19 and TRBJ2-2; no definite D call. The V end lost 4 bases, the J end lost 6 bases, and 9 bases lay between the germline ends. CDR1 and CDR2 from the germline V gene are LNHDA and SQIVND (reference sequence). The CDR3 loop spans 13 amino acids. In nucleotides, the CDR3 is TGTGCCAGTAGTACGGAACGGGCCGGGGAGCTGTTTTTT. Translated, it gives CASSTERAGELFF.

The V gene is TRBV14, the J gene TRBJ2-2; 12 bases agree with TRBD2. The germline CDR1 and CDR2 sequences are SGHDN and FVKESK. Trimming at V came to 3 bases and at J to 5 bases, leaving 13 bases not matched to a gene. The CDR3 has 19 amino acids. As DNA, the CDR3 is TGTGCCAGCAGCCAGGGGACTAGCGGGCCCGCGAGGAAAACCGGGGAGCTGTTTTTT. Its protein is CASSQGTSGPARKTGELFF. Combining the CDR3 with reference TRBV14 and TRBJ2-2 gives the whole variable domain EAGVTQFPSHSVIEKGQTVTLRCDPISGHDNLYWYRRVMGKEIKFLLHFVKESKQDESGMPNNRFLAERTGGTYSTLKVQPAELEDSGVYFCASSQGTSGPARKTGELFFGEGSRLTVL.

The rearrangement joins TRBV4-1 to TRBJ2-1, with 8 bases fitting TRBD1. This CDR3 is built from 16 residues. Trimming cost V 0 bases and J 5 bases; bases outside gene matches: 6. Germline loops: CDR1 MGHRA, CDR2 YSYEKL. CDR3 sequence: CASSQDRTGTNNEQFF. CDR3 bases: TGCGCCAGCAGCCAAGACCGGACAGGGACCAACAATGAGCAGTTCTTC.

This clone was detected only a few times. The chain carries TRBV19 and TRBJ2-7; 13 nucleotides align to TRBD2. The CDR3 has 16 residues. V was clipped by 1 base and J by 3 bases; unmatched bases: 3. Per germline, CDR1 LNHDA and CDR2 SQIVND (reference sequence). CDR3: CASSIGGTSGNYEQYF. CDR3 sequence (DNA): TGTGCCAGTAGTATAGGTGGGACTAGCGGGAACTACGAGCAGTACTTC. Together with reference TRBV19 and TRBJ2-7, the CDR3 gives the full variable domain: DGGITQSPKYLFRKEGQNVTLSCEQNLNHDAMYWYRQDPGQGLRLIYYSQIVNDFQKGDIAEGYSVSREKKESFPLTVTSAQKNPTAFYLCASSIGGTSGNYEQYFGPGTRLTVT.

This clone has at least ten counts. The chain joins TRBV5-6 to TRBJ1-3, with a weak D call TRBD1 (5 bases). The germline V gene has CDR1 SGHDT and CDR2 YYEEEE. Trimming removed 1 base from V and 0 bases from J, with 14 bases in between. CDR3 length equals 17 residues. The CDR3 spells CASSLQGISFSGNTIYF. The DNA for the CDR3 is TGTGCCAGCAGCTTGCAGGGAATATCTTTCTCTGGAAACACCATATATTTT.

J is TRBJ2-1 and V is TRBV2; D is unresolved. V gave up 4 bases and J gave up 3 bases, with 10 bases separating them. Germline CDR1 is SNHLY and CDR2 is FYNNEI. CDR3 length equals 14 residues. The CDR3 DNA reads TGTGCCAGCAGTGCTGGGGTCTACTACAATGAGCAGTTCTTC. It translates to CASSAGVYYNEQFF.

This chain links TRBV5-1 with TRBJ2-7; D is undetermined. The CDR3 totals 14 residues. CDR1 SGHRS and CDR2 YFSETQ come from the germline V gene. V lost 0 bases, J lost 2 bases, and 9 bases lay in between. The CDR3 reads CASSLGLTPYEQYF. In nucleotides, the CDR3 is TGCGCCAGCAGCTTGGGCTTGACACCCTACGAGCAGTACTTC. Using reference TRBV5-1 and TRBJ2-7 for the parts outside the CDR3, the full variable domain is KAGVTQTPRYLIKTRGQQVTLSCSPISGHRSVSWYQQTPGQGLQFLFEYFSETQRNKGNFPGRFSGRQFSNSRSEMNVSTLELGDSALYLCASSLGLTPYEQYFGPGTRLTVT.

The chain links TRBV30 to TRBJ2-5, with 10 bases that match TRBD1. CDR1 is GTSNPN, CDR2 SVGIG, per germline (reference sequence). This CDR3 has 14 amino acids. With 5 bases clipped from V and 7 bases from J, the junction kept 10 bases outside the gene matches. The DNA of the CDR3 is TGTGCCTGGGCGGACAGGGGGGCCCCGCTGACCCAGTACTTC. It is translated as CAWADRGAPLTQYF.